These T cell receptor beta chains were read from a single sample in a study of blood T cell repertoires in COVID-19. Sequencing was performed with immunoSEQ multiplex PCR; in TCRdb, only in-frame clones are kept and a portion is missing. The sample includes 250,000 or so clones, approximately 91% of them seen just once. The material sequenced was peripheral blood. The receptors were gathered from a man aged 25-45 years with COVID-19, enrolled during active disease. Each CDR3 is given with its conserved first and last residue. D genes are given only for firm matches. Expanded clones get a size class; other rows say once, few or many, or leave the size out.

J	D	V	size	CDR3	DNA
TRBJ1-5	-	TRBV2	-	CASSGDGAYQPQHF	TGTGCCAGCAGTGGAGATGGGGCCTATCAGCCCCAGCATTTT
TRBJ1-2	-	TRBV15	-	CATSRVGGGLGYTF	TGTGCCACCAGCAGAGTGGGAGGGGGTCTTGGCTACACCTTC
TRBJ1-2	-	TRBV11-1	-	CASSTSRGGYGYTF	TGTGCCAGCAGCACATCAAGGGGGGGCTATGGCTACACCTTC
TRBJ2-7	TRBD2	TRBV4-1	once	CASSQPLAGPGYEQYF	TGCGCCAGCAGCCAACCTCTAGCGGGGCCGGGCTACGAGCAGTACTTC
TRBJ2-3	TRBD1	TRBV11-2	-	CASSGQGTDTQYF	TGTGCCAGCAGCGGACAGGGAACAGATACGCAGTATTTT
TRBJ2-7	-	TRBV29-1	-	CSVESDTEGEQYF	TGCAGCGTTGAGTCGGACACCGAAGGCGAGCAGTACTTC
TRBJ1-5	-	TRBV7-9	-	CASSLSTASNQPQHF	TGTGCCAGCAGCTTATCGACAGCAAGCAATCAGCCCCAGCATTTT
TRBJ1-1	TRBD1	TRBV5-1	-	CASSLAPQGASTEAFF	TGCGCCAGCAGTTTGGCTCCACAGGGGGCGAGCACTGAAGCTTTCTTT
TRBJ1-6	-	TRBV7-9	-	CASSSNSPLHF	TGTGCCAGCAGCTCAAATTCACCCCTCCACTTT
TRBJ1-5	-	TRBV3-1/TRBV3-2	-	CASSQETGESAPQHF	TGTGCCAGCAGCCAAGAAACTGGGGAGTCGGCGCCCCAGCATTTT
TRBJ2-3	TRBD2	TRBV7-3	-	CASSPGGADTQYF	TGTGCCAGCAGCCCGGGAGGGGCCGATACGCAGTATTTT
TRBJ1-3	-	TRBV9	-	CASSVAGGDGNTIYF	TGTGCCAGCAGCGTAGCTGGCGGCGATGGAAACACCATATATTTT
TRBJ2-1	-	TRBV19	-	CASSIEGGAYNEQFF	TGTGCCAGTAGTATTGAAGGGGGGGCCTACAATGAGCAGTTCTTC
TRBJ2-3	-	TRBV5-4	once	CASTASRGSPDTQYF	TGTGCCAGCACGGCCTCCAGGGGTTCTCCAGATACGCAGTATTTT
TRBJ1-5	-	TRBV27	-	CASSNSLIQPHQPQHF	TGTGCCAGCAGTAATTCCTTGATACAGCCTCATCAGCCCCAGCATTTT
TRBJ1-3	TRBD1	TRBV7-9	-	CASSLATGTAGNTIYF	TGTGCCAGCAGCTTAGCGACAGGGACAGCTGGAAACACCATATATTTT